The source of this T cell receptor beta chain is a study of blood T cell repertoires in COVID-19. The assay was immunoSEQ multiplex PCR, and TCRdb's table has in-frame clones only and misses some. There are 250,000 to 300,000 clones in the sample; approximately 90% occur only once, and approximately 6.6% lies in the top ten. Regarding this clone: Other DNA sequences in this sample translate to the same CDR3.

Germline CDR1 is MDHEN and CDR2 is SYDVKM. The CDR3 extends over 15 amino acids. Losses at the gene ends were 4 bases for V and 6 bases for J; bases not matched to a gene: 5. The sequence came from a woman aged 25 to 39 who had recovered from COVID-19. The material sequenced was peripheral blood. The rearrangement uses TRBV28 and TRBJ2-2, with 10 bases matching TRBD1. The CDR3 sequence is CASSSPGQGAGELFF. The CDR3 DNA reads TGTGCCAGCAGTTCGCCCGGACAGGGGGCCGGGGAGCTGTTTTTT.